The clone carrying this T cell receptor (beta chain) was observed a few times. This sample is drawn from a study of blood T cell repertoires in COVID-19. About the study: Acute-phase and convalescent COVID-19 samples originated in the United States, Italy and Spain.

The CDR3 is made up of 16 amino acids. Deletions cut 2 bases from V and 0 bases from J, with 11 bases between. Germline V lookup: CDR1 GTSNPN, CDR2 SVGIG (reference sequence). Original handling: Cell counts per sample came from amplifying reference gene primers. TCRdb's table, derived via immunoSEQ multiplex PCR, lists solely in-frame clones and lacks some. V and J calls plus clone size are reproduced from that table; the DNA served to infer D and trimming. The table shows fewer than 300,000 clones, with around 89% occurring only once. The source material was peripheral blood. V is TRBV30 and J is TRBJ1-6; D is possibly TRBD1 (6 bases). The receptor's source is a man aged 25 to 40 with acute or convalescent COVID-19. The chain's CDR3 is CAWSSRGLSYNSPLHF. The CDR3 region has the DNA TGTGCCTGGAGTAGCAGGGGTCTCTCCTATAATTCACCCCTCCACTTT.